Each of the 15 T cell receptor beta chains below was sequenced from the same sample in a study of post-analysis software for immune sequencing data. Overall study results and limits: Patients carried a handful of TRBV segments more frequently than controls did, and TRBV5-6, TRBV5-1 and TRBV20-1 were among them.

Every TCR beta cDNA library bore unique molecular identifiers. From the PCR reads, TCRdb called clonotypes with MiXCR, one entry per CDR3 protein. The sample carries around 400,000 distinct CDR3 sequences, approximately 42% recorded once. These receptors have no known antigen. Specimen: blood. Receptor source: a girl aged 2 to 9 with multiple sclerosis.

This clonotype was seen a few times. The chain couples TRBV24-1 to TRBJ2-5; the D gene is possibly TRBD1 (6 bases). In germline, CDR1 is KGHDR, CDR2 SFDVKD. Trimming removed 5 bases at V and 3 bases at J, with 9 bases between. This CDR3 spans 13 amino acids. CDR3 coding DNA: TGTGCCACCAGTGGCCAGGGGAAAGAGACCCAGTACTTC. Translating it yields CATSGQGKETQYF.

This sequence joins TRBV5-1 and TRBJ2-4; unclear D gene. This CDR3 is built from 13 residues. From germline, CDR1 is SGHRS and CDR2 YFSETQ. V was clipped by 1 base and J by 4 bases, with 6 bases between them. CDR3 nucleotides: TGCGCCAGCAGCTTGCACACAAAAAACATTCAGTACTTC. Protein product: CASSLHTKNIQYF.

The rearrangement uses TRBV9 and TRBJ2-3; D is unresolved. V lost 4 bases and J 0 bases, leaving 15 bases between the germline ends. The CDR3 runs to 16 residues. Germline V lookup: CDR1 SGDLS, CDR2 YYNGEE. The DNA of the CDR3 is TGTGCCAGCAGCCCGCGAGGACCCGCTAGCACAGATACGCAGTATTTT. It is translated as CASSPRGPASTDTQYF. Filled out from reference TRBV9 and TRBJ2-3, the complete variable domain reads DSGVTQTPKHLITATGQRVTLRCSPRSGDLSVYWYQQSLDQGLQFLIQYYNGEERAKGNILERFSAQQFPDLHSELNLSSLELGDSALYFCASSPRGPASTDTQYFGPGTRLTVL.

This clonotype turned up a few times. As DNA, the CDR3 is TGTGCCACCAGTGACCCCTTTGAGAGTGGCTACACCTTC. It specifies CATSDPFESGYTF. This chain connects TRBV24-1 to TRBJ1-2; D gene uncertain. The ends were cut back, 4 bases at V and 7 bases at J, with 12 bases in the middle. From germline, CDR1 is KGHDR and CDR2 SFDVKD. CDR3 length: 13 amino acids.

This clonotype occurred a few times. The gene calls are TRBV4-1 and TRBJ2-1; 8 positions match TRBD1. Germline V lookup: CDR1 MGHRA, CDR2 YSYEKL. The CDR3 is 12 amino acids. The V segment lost 3 bases and the J segment 10 bases; nucleotides outside the gene matches: 2. The CDR3 sequence is CASSHRTGEQFF. Written as DNA, the CDR3 is TGCGCCAGCAGCCACAGGACAGGGGAGCAGTTCTTC.

The chain uses TRBV27 and TRBJ2-7; TRBD1 aligns across 7 bases. The closer fit of TRBJ2-5 to the DNA end suggests the J call may be wrong. Germline V gives CDR1 MNHEY, CDR2 SMNVEV (reference sequence). The CDR3 covers 14 residues. CDR3 loop: CASSDGQVQETQYF. CDR3 DNA sequence: TGTGCCAGCAGTGACGGACAGGTCCAAGAGACCCAGTACTTC.

The V call is TRBV28, the J call TRBJ2-1; 9 bases match TRBD1. Looked up from germline, CDR1 is MDHEN and CDR2 is SYDVKM. The V gene end was trimmed by 5 bases and the J gene end by 7 bases; junction bases not matched to a gene: 9. This CDR3 comprises 15 residues. CDR3 in amino acids: CASSAQGARGNEQFF. CDR3 nucleotides: TGTGCCAGCAGTGCACAGGGGGCAAGGGGGAATGAGCAGTTCTTC.

CDR3 residues: CASSLDIGETQYF. CDR3 bases: TGTGCCAGCAGCTTAGATATCGGGGAGACCCAGTACTTC. The chain couples TRBV11-2 to TRBJ2-5; D gene ambiguous. The V end was cut by 0 bases, the J end by 5 bases, with 7 bases between. Germline V gene data show CDR1 as SGHAT and CDR2 as FQNNGV. This CDR3 region has 13 residues.

The genes are TRBV12-3 or TRBV12-4 and TRBJ2-5; D perhaps matches TRBD2 (5 bases). CDR3 size: 16 residues. V was cut by 3 bases and J by 0 bases, with 14 bases left in between. As DNA, the CDR3 is TGTGCCAGCAGTTTGGCGGGCCCCACGTACCAAGAGACCCAGTACTTC. It encodes CASSLAGPTYQETQYF.

There are a few counts of this clonotype. The rearrangement links TRBV10-3 to TRBJ2-5; either TRBD1 or TRBD2 may supply D (6 bases each). The V and J ends lost 5 bases and 2 bases respectively, with 12 bases between them. The CDR3 sequence is 14 residues long. Germline V gene data show CDR1 as ENHRY and CDR2 as SYGVKD. In nucleotides, the CDR3 is TGTGCCATCAGTAGGACGGGGGCTCAAGAGACCCAGTACTTC. Amino acids: CAISRTGAQETQYF.

There are a few counts of this clonotype. This sequence joins TRBV5-1 and TRBJ1-2, with TRBD1 matching over 10 bases. This CDR3 comprises 16 residues. Germline V gene sequence: CDR1 SGHRS, CDR2 YFSETQ. J was trimmed by 4 bases and V by 4 bases; bases with no gene match: 10. In DNA, the CDR3 is TGCGCCAGCAGCATGGGACAGGGGATGAAGACCTATGGCTACACCTTC. Amino acid sequence: CASSMGQGMKTYGYTF. Based on the CDR3 plus reference TRBV5-1 and TRBJ1-2, the full variable domain is KAGVTQTPRYLIKTRGQQVTLSCSPISGHRSVSWYQQTPGQGLQFLFEYFSETQRNKGNFPGRFSGRQFSNSRSEMNVSTLELGDSALYLCASSMGQGMKTYGYTFGSGTRLTVV.

The chain employs TRBV7-2 and TRBJ1-2; D unresolved. The germline gives CDR1 SGHTA, CDR2 FQGNSA. This CDR3 region has 17 residues. V was clipped by 0 bases and J by 5 bases, with 19 bases between them. CDR3 sequence: CASSLAGSQNVRYGYTF. The CDR3 DNA is TGTGCCAGCAGCTTAGCCGGCAGCCAGAATGTTCGATATGGCTACACCTTC.

This clonotype was counted only a few times. J is TRBJ2-4 and V is TRBV15, with 11 nucleotides matching TRBD2. The junction had 11 bases not matched to a gene; V was cut back by 1 base and J by 6 bases. Germline values: CDR1 LNHNV, CDR2 YYDKDF (reference sequence). The CDR3 contains 18 residues. CDR3 coding DNA: TGTGCCACCAGCAGAGGGGGGTCGGTTAGCGGGGGGGTAAACATTCAGTACTTC. Amino acid sequence: CATSRGGSVSGGVNIQYF.

This clonotype was counted a few times. The chain uses TRBV28 and TRBJ2-7; 7 bases line up with TRBD2. V lost 5 bases, J lost 3 bases, and 16 bases stayed unmatched. Per the germline V gene, CDR1 is MDHEN and CDR2 is SYDVKM. The CDR3 is made up of 17 amino acids. CDR3 loop: CASSVFKGGDNSYEQYF. CDR3 DNA sequence: TGTGCCAGCAGTGTCTTTAAGGGAGGGGATAATAGCTACGAGCAGTACTTC.

V gene TRBV13 combines with J gene TRBJ2-7; tentatively, D is TRBD2 (6 bases). V shed 4 bases and J shed 2 bases, with 12 bases lying between them. The V gene's germline CDR1 is PRHDT and CDR2 FYEKMQ (reference sequence). This CDR3 comprises 14 residues. The CDR3 bases are TGTGCCAGCAGCTCGGGACTTACCACCTACGAGCAGTACTTC. Its translation is CASSSGLTTYEQYF.